Many counts were recorded for the clone carrying this T cell receptor (beta chain). Its antigen is not identified. The CDR3 has 14 residues. V lost 5 bases, J lost 4 bases, and 17 bases lay in between. CDR1 DFQATT and CDR2 SNEGSKA come from the germline V gene (reference sequence). The data are from a study of CD8 T cells in ankylosing spondylitis. It was by quantitative 5'-RACE with molecular barcodes that TCR beta libraries were made. Using its own MiXCR run on the 5' RACE reads, TCRdb lists one record per CDR3 protein. The table has under 200,000 distinct CDR3 sequences, around 10% seen once. Findings and caveats of the study: Clones linked to the disease showed a CD8+ phenotype. They occurred at relatively low frequencies in peripheral blood. In synovial fluid and blood from reactive arthritis, some motif variants were previously reported.

This TCR was recovered from a male donor with ankylosing spondylitis or in good health (not recorded which). The rearrangement links TRBV20-1 to TRBJ1-2; a possible D gene is TRBD1 (5 bases). The source material was blood, either unsorted or a sorted T cell fraction (not recorded which). The DNA of the CDR3 is TGCAGTGCTCCTCTCGGGACGTGGGGCTATGGCTACACCTTC. It specifies CSAPLGTWGYGYTF.